This T cell receptor (beta chain) was documented in a study of CD8+ T cells in alopecia areata. The treatment was: oral pan-JAK inhibitor, 5-10 mg twice daily. RNA was extracted and reverse transcribed into cDNA as the sequencing template. Measured with immunoSEQ multiplex PCR; TCRdb has only the in-frame clones, and not every one. The table has 200,000 to 250,000 clones, 35% to 45% seen once. This CDR3 spans 17 amino acids. V lost 4 bases to trimming and J lost 1 base; unmatched junction nucleotides: 9. Germline V gene data show CDR1 as SGHDT and CDR2 as YYEEEE. The gene calls are TRBV5-6 and TRBJ2-7; 12 bases map to TRBD2. The sequence came from a human donor with alopecia areata. This specimen was CD4+ T cells sorted from blood, taken at approximately week 30, from a patient treated with tofacitinib. The CDR3 reads CASSRRGLAGLSYEQYF. In DNA form, the CDR3 reads TGTGCCAGCAGCAGAAGGGGACTAGCGGGCCTATCCTACGAGCAGTACTTC.